The 10 T cell receptor beta chains listed next were all sequenced from one sample in a study of cytomegalovirus exposure and HLA in healthy donors. PCR amplification relied on 60 Vbeta primers (plus 13 Jbeta primers). Clones were sequenced by immunoSEQ multiplex PCR, and TCRdb holds only the in-frame ones, with some missing. Of 99,000 or so clones in the sample, 76% were seen once. Sequencing was performed on PBMCs. Every receptor here comes from a woman in her late teens or twenties in good health and CMV-seropositive.

Only one count was recorded for this clone. This rearrangement joins TRBV7-2 to TRBJ2-3, with D possibly matching TRBD2 (6 bases). Germline CDR1 SGHTA, CDR2 FQGNSA. Trimming shortened V by 0 bases and J by 0 bases, and 7 bases separated the two germline ends. The CDR3 is 15 amino acids. The CDR3, as DNA: TGTGCCAGCAGCTTAGCGGGGACTAGCACAGATACGCAGTATTTT. The encoded protein is CASSLAGTSTDTQYF.

This clone was detected only once. This chain uses TRBV6-1 with TRBJ2-3; D gene unclear. CDR1 and CDR2 from the germline V gene are MNHNS and SASEGT. There are 14 residues in the CDR3. Trimming pared 1 base from V and 0 bases from J, leaving 5 bases between. This CDR3 reads CASSEGASTDTQYF. The CDR3 nucleotides read TGTGCCAGCAGTGAAGGGGCTAGCACAGATACGCAGTATTTT.

The chain recombines TRBV5-1 with TRBJ2-1; D gene uncertain. Germline CDR1 SGHRS, CDR2 YFSETQ. The CDR3 loop spans 16 amino acids. V was pared by 0 bases and J by 0 bases, with 10 bases between. The CDR3 region is CASSLGQYLSYNEQFF. The CDR3 DNA reads TGCGCCAGCAGCTTGGGGCAGTATCTCTCCTACAATGAGCAGTTCTTC.

CDR3 region: CASSEGTGTYEQYF. For the CDR3, the DNA is TGCGCCAGCAGTGAAGGGACAGGGACCTACGAGCAGTACTTC. The V gene is TRBV10-1, the J gene TRBJ2-7; 9 bases map to TRBD1. J gave up 2 bases and V 3 bases, and 2 bases lay outside the gene matches. This CDR3 contains 14 residues. The germline V gene has CDR1 WNHNN and CDR2 SYGVQD (reference sequence).

The rearrangement uses TRBV30 and TRBJ2-2; D unresolved. This CDR3 region has 14 residues. V lost 0 bases and J 0 bases, leaving 5 bases between the germline ends. The germline gives CDR1 GTSNPN, CDR2 SVGIG (reference sequence). Written as DNA, the CDR3 is TGTGCCTGGAGTGTACTGTCGAACACCGGGGAGCTGTTTTTT. Translating gives CAWSVLSNTGELFF.

As to this clone: Distinct nucleotide sequences in the sample also encode this CDR3. The chain employs TRBV4-2 and TRBJ1-4; the match to TRBD1 covers 10 bases. V trimming: 3 bases; J trimming: 5 bases; junction bases outside the gene matches: 0. The CDR3 loop spans 14 amino acids. Germline loops: CDR1 LGHNA, CDR2 YNFKEQ. The CDR3 is CASSQGQGNEKLFF. CDR3 nucleotide sequence: TGTGCCAGCAGCCAGGGACAGGGGAATGAAAAACTGTTTTTT.

Note on this clone: The CDR3 ends on some other residue instead of the conserved phenylalanine or tryptophan, so this is likely a read error. The chain recombines TRBV28 with TRBJ1-5; perhaps TRBD1 as D (5 bases). The CDR3 length is 14 residues. The germline V and J ends were trimmed by 3 bases and 6 bases, with 12 bases remaining between them. Germline V CDR1 and CDR2: MDHEN, SYDVKM. The CDR3 DNA is TGTGCCAGCAGTTTCGATCTGGGGGGTCAGCCCCAGCATGTT. Translating it yields CASSFDLGGQPQHV.

The CDR3 loop is CSARASYEQYF. CDR3 DNA: TGCAGTGCCCGAGCCTCCTACGAGCAGTACTTC. The V and J genes are TRBV20-1 and TRBJ2-7; unclear D gene. Trimming left V 6 bases short and J 0 bases short, with 6 bases between. Per germline, CDR1 DFQATT and CDR2 SNEGSKA (reference sequence). This CDR3 spans 11 amino acids.

The rearrangement links TRBV5-1 to TRBJ2-1; D may be TRBD2 (6 bases). The ends were cut back, 4 bases at V and 3 bases at J, with 17 bases in the middle. Germline CDR1 reads SGHRS; CDR2 reads YFSETQ. CDR3 length: 16 residues. The DNA of the CDR3 is TGCGCCAGCAGCCCTACCGGGACTTCCAACTACAATGAGCAGTTCTTC. It specifies CASSPTGTSNYNEQFF. The full variable domain, rest sourced from reference TRBV5-1 and TRBJ2-1, is KAGVTQTPRYLIKTRGQQVTLSCSPISGHRSVSWYQQTPGQGLQFLFEYFSETQRNKGNFPGRFSGRQFSNSRSEMNVSTLELGDSALYLCASSPTGTSNYNEQFFGPGTRLTVL.

The gene calls are TRBV19 and TRBJ2-7; 9 nucleotides align to TRBD2. The CDR3 runs to 15 residues. Germline V gene data show CDR1 as LNHDA and CDR2 as SQIVND (reference sequence). J was trimmed by 6 bases and V by 5 bases; bases with no gene match: 11. The CDR3 nucleotides are TGTGCCAGTAGTGATATAGCGGGAGCCCGAGGCGAGCAGTACTTC. It is translated as CASSDIAGARGEQYF.